Shown below are 13 T cell receptor beta chains from a single sample sequenced in a study of T-cell memory formation after mild COVID-19 (dated by TCRdb to the early 2020s). Library preparation used 5' RACE. These reads were obtained on an Illumina NovaSeq 6000. TCRdb cleaned the public reads at Q25 with fastp, built clones with MiXCR and kept in-frame beta chains. Every entry covers one CDR3 protein and lists the most common genes and DNA from its rows. The sample table contains hundreds of thousands of distinct CDR3 sequences; only one count was recorded for roughly 17% of them. Of the sample, under 25% falls within the top ten clones. The source material was PBMCs or a T cell subset sorted from them (not recorded which). The source of these receptors is a man between 18 and 29 years old who had mild COVID-19 (a few samples of this study predate the infection). The sample titles of this study are shuffled in the database, so cell type and time point are left out; the donor was told from shared clones.

The rearrangement links TRBV7-9 to TRBJ2-7; D call uncertain. V was shortened by 7 bases and J by 5 bases, with 9 bases between the two germline ends. Germline values: CDR1 SEHNR, CDR2 FQNEAQ (reference sequence). This CDR3 is built from 11 residues. The CDR3 loop reads CASTPHHEQYF. The DNA for the CDR3 is TGTGCCAGCACCCCCCACCACGAGCAGTACTTC.

The chain carries TRBV2 and TRBJ1-2; 11 bases match TRBD1. The junction had 7 bases not matched to a gene; V was cut back by 5 bases and J by 5 bases. There are 15 residues in the CDR3. Germline-derived CDR1 and CDR2 are SNHLY and FYNNEI. This CDR3 reads CASSPDRGRGYGYTF. CDR3 coding DNA: TGTGCCAGCAGTCCGGACAGGGGGCGAGGTTATGGCTACACCTTC.

V usage is TRBV5-1 and J usage is TRBJ2-4; 10 bases match TRBD1. Trimming cost V 3 bases and J 8 bases; bases outside gene matches: 5. The germline CDR1 and CDR2 sequences are SGHRS and YFSETQ. The CDR3 extends over 14 amino acids. For the CDR3, the DNA is TGCGCCAGCAGCTCTCGGGACAGGGGTGACATTCAGTACTTC. This sequence encodes CASSSRDRGDIQYF. Using reference TRBV5-1 and TRBJ2-4 for the parts outside the CDR3, the full variable domain is KAGVTQTPRYLIKTRGQQVTLSCSPISGHRSVSWYQQTPGQGLQFLFEYFSETQRNKGNFPGRFSGRQFSNSRSEMNVSTLELGDSALYLCASSSRDRGDIQYFGAGTRLSVL.

The rearrangement links TRBV18 to TRBJ1-4; no reliable D call. The CDR3 length is 15 residues. Between the trimmed V and J ends, which lost 1 base and 4 bases, there was a span of 10 bases. CDR1 is KGHSH, CDR2 LQKENI, per germline. The chain's CDR3 is CASSPQNSNNEKLFF. As DNA, the CDR3 is TGTGCCAGCTCACCACAAAACAGTAATAATGAAAAACTGTTTTTT.

CDR3 nucleotide sequence: TGTGCCAGCAGCCTAGTGGTAGCGGGACCCACCGGGGAGCTGTTTTTT. It codes for CASSLVVAGPTGELFF. The chain combines TRBV12-3 or TRBV12-4 with TRBJ2-2, with 8 bases aligning to TRBD2. The junction had 10 bases not matched to a gene; V was cut back by 6 bases and J by 4 bases. This CDR3 comprises 16 residues.

This clonotype came up many times. This chain joins TRBV5-1 and TRBJ2-5; TRBD1 agrees at 12 bases. V was clipped by 1 base and J by 6 bases; unmatched bases: 4. Germline CDR1 SGHRS, CDR2 YFSETQ. CDR3 size: 15 residues. For the CDR3, the DNA is TGCGCCAGCAGCTTGAGGGACAGGGGGCGGCAGACCCAGTACTTC. This encodes CASSLRDRGRQTQYF.

In this sample, this clonotype turned up many times. V and J are TRBV6-1 and TRBJ1-2; D may be TRBD1 (5 bases). Trimming pared 4 bases from V and 4 bases from J, leaving 16 bases between. CDR3 length: 15 amino acids. Germline assignment: CDR1 MNHNS and CDR2 SASEGT. The chain's CDR3 is CASSADSALGYGYTF. DNA for the CDR3: TGTGCCAGCAGTGCAGACAGCGCCTTAGGCTATGGCTACACCTTC.

This clonotype was detected only once. V gene TRBV30 combines with J gene TRBJ2-3; the match to TRBD1 covers 11 bases. J was trimmed by 4 bases and V by 3 bases; bases with no gene match: 3. This CDR3 comprises 14 residues. Per the germline V gene, CDR1 is GTSNPN and CDR2 is SVGIG (reference sequence). CDR3 sequence: CAWSGTGGSDTQYF. CDR3 nucleotide sequence: TGTGCCTGGAGCGGGACAGGGGGATCAGATACGCAGTATTTT. Filled out from reference TRBV30 and TRBJ2-3, the complete variable domain reads SQTIHQWPATLVQPVGSPLSLECTVEGTSNPNLYWYRQAAGRGLQLLFYSVGIGQISSEVPQNLSASRPQDRQFILSSKKLLLSDSGFYLCAWSGTGGSDTQYFGPGTRLTVL.

In this sample, this clonotype turned up a few times. The rearrangement uses TRBV7-2 and TRBJ1-5, with D hard to call. Germline-derived CDR1 and CDR2 are SGHTA and FQGNSA. The V and J ends lost 3 bases and 0 bases respectively, with 9 bases between them. The CDR3 covers 15 residues. The CDR3 coding sequence is TGTGCCAGCAGCTTCCTCCGCGATAGCAATCAGCCCCAGCATTTT. Translation: CASSFLRDSNQPQHF.

A few counts support this clonotype. Germline is not matched at one junction end, which may reflect a read error. The genes are TRBV4-2 and TRBJ1-4; D is unresolved. There are 15 residues in the CDR3. The germline V gene encodes CDR1 LGHNA and CDR2 YNFKEQ. This CDR3 reads CASSPGFRSAEKLFF. CDR3 DNA: TGTGCCAGCAGCCCTGGGTTCAGGAGCGCAGAGAAACTTTTTTTT.

The chain is built from TRBV19 and TRBJ1-5; D gene unclear. Germline loops: CDR1 LNHDA, CDR2 SQIVND (reference sequence). Deletions cut 6 bases from V and 1 base from J, with 10 bases between. This CDR3 is 14 amino acids long. The CDR3 reads CASRAGLSNQPQHF. The CDR3 DNA reads TGTGCCAGTAGAGCCGGGTTGAGCAATCAGCCCCAGCATTTT.

This clonotype has a handful of counts. The rearrangement joins TRBV12-3 or TRBV12-4 to TRBJ2-5, with 7 positions matching TRBD2. With 5 bases clipped from V and 2 bases from J, the junction kept 8 bases outside the gene matches. The CDR3 length is 15 residues. The CDR3 DNA reads as TGTGCCAGCAGTCAAGCGGGATTGCGGCAAGAGACCCAGTACTTC. Amino acid sequence: CASSQAGLRQETQYF.

This clonotype was counted only a few times. The germline gene is not matched at one end of the junction; a read error may be the cause. The V and J genes are TRBV7-3 and TRBJ2-2, with a weak D call TRBD1 (5 bases). CDR3 size: 19 residues. Germline lookup yields CDR1 SGHTA and CDR2 FQGTGA. DNA for the CDR3: TGTGCCAGCAGCTGCAAAAATGGACACCGGGTCTGGAACCCCGGGGAGCTGTTTTTT. Translating it yields CASSCKNGHRVWNPGELFF.